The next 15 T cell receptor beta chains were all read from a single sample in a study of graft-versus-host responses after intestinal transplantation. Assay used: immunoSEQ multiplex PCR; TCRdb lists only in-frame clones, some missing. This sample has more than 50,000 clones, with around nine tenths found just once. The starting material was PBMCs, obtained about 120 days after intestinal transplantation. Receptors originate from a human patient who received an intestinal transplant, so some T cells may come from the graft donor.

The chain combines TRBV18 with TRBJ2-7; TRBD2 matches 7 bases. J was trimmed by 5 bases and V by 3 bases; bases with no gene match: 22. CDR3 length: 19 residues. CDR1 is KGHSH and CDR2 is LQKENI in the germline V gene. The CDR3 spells CASSPKFGHLAGARDEQYF. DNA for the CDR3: TGTGCCAGCTCACCGAAATTCGGCCACCTCGCGGGAGCAAGGGACGAGCAGTACTTC.

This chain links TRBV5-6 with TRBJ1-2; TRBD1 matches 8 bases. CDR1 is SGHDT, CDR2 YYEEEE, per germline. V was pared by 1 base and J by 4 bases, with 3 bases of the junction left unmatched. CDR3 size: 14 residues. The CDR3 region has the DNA TGTGCCAGCAGCTTGAGGGACAGGACCTATGGCTACACCTTC. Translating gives CASSLRDRTYGYTF.

The CDR3 loop reads CASSWGEDTEAFF. In DNA form, the CDR3 reads TGTGCCAGTAGCTGGGGAGAGGACACTGAAGCTTTCTTT. The chain carries TRBV19 and TRBJ1-1; D gene unclear. CDR1 and CDR2 from the germline V gene are LNHDA and SQIVND (reference sequence). The CDR3 consists of 13 residues. The ends were cut back, 6 bases at V and 3 bases at J, with 11 bases in the middle.

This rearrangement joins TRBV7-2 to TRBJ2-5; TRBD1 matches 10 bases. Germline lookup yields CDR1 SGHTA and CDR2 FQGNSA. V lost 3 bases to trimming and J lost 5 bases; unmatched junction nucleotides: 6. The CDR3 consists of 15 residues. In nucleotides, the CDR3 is TGTGCCAGCAGCTTTCCGGACAGGGGGGTCGAGACCCAGTACTTC. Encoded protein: CASSFPDRGVETQYF.

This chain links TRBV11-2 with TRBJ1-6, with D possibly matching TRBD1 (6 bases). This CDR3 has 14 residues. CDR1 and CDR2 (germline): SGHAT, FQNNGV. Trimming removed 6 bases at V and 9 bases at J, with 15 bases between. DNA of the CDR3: TGTGCCAGCAGACCAAGACAGGCTTTTTCACCCCTCCACTTT. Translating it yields CASRPRQAFSPLHF.

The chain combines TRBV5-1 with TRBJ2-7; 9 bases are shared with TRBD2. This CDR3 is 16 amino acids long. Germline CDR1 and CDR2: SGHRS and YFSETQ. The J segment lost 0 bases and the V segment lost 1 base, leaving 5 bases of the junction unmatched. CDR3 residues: CASSLTSGRNSYEQYF. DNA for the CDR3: TGCGCCAGCAGCTTGACTAGCGGGCGGAACTCCTACGAGCAGTACTTC. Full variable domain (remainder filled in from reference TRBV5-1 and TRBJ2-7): KAGVTQTPRYLIKTRGQQVTLSCSPISGHRSVSWYQQTPGQGLQFLFEYFSETQRNKGNFPGRFSGRQFSNSRSEMNVSTLELGDSALYLCASSLTSGRNSYEQYFGPGTRLTVT.

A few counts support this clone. CDR3: CASSIGPGGSTEAFF. The CDR3 nucleotides are TGTGCCAGTAGTATAGGTCCAGGGGGGAGCACTGAAGCTTTCTTT. V is TRBV19 and J is TRBJ1-1; 7 nucleotides match TRBD1. The germline gives CDR1 LNHDA, CDR2 SQIVND (reference sequence). Germline trimming cut 1 base from V and 4 bases from J; bases unmatched to any gene: 6. CDR3 length: 15 amino acids.

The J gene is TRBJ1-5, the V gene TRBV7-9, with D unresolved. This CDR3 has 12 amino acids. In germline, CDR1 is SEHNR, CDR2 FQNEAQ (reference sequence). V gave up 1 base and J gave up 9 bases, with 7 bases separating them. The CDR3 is CASSLEGRPQHF. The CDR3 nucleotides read TGTGCCAGCAGCTTAGAGGGTAGGCCCCAGCATTTT.

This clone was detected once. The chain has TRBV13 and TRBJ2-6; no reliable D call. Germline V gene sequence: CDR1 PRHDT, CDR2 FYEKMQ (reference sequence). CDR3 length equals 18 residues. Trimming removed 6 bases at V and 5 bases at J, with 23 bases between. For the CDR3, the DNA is TGTGCCAGCAGATGTATGGAGCTGAGTACAAGTCGGGCCAACGTCCTGACTTTC. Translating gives CASRCMELSTSRANVLTF.

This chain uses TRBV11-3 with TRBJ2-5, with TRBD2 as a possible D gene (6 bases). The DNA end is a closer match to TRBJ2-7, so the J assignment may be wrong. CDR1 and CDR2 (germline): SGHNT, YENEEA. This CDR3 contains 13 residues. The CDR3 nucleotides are TGTGCCAGCAGCCCGCGGGGTACCTACGAGCAGTACTTC. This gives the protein CASSPRGTYEQYF.

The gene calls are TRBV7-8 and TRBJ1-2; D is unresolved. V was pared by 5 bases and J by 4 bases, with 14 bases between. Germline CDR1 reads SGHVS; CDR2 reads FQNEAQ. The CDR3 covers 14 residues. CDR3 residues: CASSPSRVGYGYTF. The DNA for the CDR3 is TGTGCCAGCAGCCCGAGCAGAGTTGGCTATGGCTACACCTTC. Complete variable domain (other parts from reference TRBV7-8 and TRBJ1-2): GAGVSQSPRYKVAKRGQDVALRCDPISGHVSLFWYQQALGQGPEFLTYFQNEAQLDKSGLPSDRFFAERPEGSVSTLKIQRTQQEDSAVYLCASSPSRVGYGYTFGSGTRLTVV.

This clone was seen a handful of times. This CDR3 reads CASSYPKGGGGDEQYF. The CDR3 region has the DNA TGTGCCAGCAGTTACCCCAAGGGTGGAGGGGGCGACGAGCAGTACTTC. This chain uses TRBV6-6 with TRBJ2-7; D possibly corresponds to TRBD1 (7 bases). V lost 2 bases to trimming and J lost 5 bases, with 19 bases between them. The length of the CDR3 is 16 residues. The germline gives CDR1 MNHNY, CDR2 SVGAGI (reference sequence).

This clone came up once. The CDR3 loop is CASSWYSLAGGNQPQHF. Here the CDR3 DNA reads TGTGCCAGCAGTTGGTACAGCTTAGCAGGGGGCAATCAGCCCCAGCATTTT. This chain connects TRBV28 to TRBJ1-5; a weak D match, TRBD1 (6 bases). Between the trimmed V and J ends, which lost 4 bases and 2 bases, there was a span of 18 bases. Germline V gene sequence: CDR1 MDHEN, CDR2 SYDVKM. There are 17 residues in the CDR3.

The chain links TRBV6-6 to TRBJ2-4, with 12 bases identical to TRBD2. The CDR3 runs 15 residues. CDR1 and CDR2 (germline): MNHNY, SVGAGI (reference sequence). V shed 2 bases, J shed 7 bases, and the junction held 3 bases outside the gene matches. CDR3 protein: CASSYDTSGGNIQYF. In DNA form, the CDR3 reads TGTGCCAGCAGTTACGACACTAGCGGGGGGAACATTCAGTACTTC.

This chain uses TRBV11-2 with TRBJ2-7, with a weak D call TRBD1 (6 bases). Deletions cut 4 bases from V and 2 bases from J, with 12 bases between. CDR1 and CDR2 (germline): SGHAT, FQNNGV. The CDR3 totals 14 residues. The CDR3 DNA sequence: TGTGCCAGCAGCTGGGACACGCCGACCTACGAGCAGTACTTC. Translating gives CASSWDTPTYEQYF.